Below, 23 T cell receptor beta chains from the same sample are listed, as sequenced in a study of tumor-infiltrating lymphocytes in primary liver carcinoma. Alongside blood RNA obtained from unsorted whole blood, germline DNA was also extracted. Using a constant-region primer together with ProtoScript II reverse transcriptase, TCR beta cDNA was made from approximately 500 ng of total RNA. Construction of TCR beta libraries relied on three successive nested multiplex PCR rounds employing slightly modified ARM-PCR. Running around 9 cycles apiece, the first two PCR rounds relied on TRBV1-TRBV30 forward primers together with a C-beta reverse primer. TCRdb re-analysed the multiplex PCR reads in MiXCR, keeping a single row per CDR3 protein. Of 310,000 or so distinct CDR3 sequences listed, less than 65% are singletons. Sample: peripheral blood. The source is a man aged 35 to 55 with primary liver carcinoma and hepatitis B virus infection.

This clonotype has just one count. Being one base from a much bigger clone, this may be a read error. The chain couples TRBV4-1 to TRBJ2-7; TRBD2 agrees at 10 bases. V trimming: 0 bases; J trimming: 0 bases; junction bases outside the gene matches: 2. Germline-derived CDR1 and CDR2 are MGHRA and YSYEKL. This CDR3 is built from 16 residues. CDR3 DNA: TGCGCCAGCAGCCAAGATACTAGCGGGAACTCCTACGAGCAGTACTTC. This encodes CASSQDTSGNSYEQYF.

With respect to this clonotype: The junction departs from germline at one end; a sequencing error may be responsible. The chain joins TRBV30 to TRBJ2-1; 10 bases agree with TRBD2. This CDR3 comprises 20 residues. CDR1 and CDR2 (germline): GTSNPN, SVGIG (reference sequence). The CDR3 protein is CAWCVGRLAGPRGAYNEQFF. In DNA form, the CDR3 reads TGTGCCTGGTGTGTAGGGAGACTAGCGGGCCCGAGGGGGGCCTACAATGAACAGTTCTTC.

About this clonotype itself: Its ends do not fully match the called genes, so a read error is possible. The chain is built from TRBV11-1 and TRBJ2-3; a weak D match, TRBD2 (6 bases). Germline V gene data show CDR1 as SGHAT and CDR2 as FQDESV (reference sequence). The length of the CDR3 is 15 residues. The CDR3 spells CTSSQGGALTDTQYF. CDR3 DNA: TGTACCAGCAGCCAAGGCGGGGCTTTGACAGATACGCAGTATTTT. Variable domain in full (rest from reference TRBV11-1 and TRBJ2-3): EAEVAQSPRYKITEKSQAVAFWCDPISGHATLYWYRQILGQGPELLVQFQDESVVDDSQLPKDRFSAERLKGVDSTLKIQPAELGDSAMYLCTSSQGGALTDTQYFGPGTRLTVL.

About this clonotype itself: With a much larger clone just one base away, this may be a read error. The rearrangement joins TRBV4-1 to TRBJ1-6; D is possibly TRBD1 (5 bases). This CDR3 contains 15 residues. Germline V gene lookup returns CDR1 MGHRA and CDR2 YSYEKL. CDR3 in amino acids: CASIQQEGYNSPLHF. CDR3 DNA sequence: TGCGCCAGCATCCAACAGGAGGGGTATAATTCACCCCTCCACTTT.

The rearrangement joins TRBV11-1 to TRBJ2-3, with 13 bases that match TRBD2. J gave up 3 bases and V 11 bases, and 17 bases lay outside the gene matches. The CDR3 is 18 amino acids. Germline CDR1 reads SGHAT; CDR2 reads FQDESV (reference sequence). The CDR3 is CAVSLSQTSGRRTDTQYF. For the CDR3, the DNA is TGTGCCGTCAGCTTATCCCAGACTAGCGGGAGGAGAACAGATACGCAGTATTTT. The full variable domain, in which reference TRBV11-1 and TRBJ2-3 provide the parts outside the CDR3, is EAEVAQSPRYKITEKSQAVAFWCDPISGHATLYWYRQILGQGPELLVQFQDESVVDDSQLPKDRFSAERLKGVDSTLKIQPAELGDSAMYLCAVSLSQTSGRRTDTQYFGPGTRLTVL.

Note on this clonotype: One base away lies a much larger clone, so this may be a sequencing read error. The CDR3: CVSSQDGTSSSTDTQYF. The CDR3 DNA reads as TGCGTCAGCAGCCAAGATGGTACCTCTTCTAGCACAGATACGCAGTATTTT. The rearrangement uses TRBV4-1 and TRBJ2-3; D is ambiguous. CDR1 and CDR2 from the germline V gene are MGHRA and YSYEKL. The CDR3 has 17 residues.

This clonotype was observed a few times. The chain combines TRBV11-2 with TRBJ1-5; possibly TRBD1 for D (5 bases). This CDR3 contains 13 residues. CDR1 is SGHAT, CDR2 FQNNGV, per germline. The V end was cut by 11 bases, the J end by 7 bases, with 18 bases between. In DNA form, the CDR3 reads TGTGCCGGCAATAGCCAGGGCGACCAGCCCCAGCATTTT. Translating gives CAGNSQGDQPQHF.

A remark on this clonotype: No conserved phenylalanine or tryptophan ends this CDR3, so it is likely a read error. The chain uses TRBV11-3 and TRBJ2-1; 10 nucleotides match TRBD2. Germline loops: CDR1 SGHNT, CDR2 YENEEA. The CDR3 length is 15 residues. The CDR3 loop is CASSLDRAGGHEQFL. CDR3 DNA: TGTGCCAGCAGCTTAGATCGAGCGGGAGGGCATGAACAGTTCCTC.

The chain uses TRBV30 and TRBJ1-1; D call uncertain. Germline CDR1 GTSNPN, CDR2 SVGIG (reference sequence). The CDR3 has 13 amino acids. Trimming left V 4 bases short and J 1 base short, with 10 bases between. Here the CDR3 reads CAWNVQANTEAFF. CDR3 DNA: TGTGCCTGGAATGTGCAGGCGAACACTGAAGCTTTCTTT.

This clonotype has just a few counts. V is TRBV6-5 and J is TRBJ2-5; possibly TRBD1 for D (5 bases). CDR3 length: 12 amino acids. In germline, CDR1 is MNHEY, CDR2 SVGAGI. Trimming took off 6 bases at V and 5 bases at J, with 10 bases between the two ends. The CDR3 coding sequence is TGTGCCAGCAGGACAGAAGCGGAGACCCAGTACTTC. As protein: CASRTEAETQYF.

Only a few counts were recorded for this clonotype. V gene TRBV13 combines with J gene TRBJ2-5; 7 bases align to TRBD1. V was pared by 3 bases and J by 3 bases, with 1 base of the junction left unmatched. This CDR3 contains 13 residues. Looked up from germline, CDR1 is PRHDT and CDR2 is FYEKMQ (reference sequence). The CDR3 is CASSFGTEETQYF. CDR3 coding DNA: TGTGCCAGCAGCTTTGGGACAGAAGAGACCCAGTACTTC.

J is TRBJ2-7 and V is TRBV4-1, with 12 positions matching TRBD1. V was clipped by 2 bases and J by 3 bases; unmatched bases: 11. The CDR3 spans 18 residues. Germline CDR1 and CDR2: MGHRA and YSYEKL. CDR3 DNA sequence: TGCGCCAGCAGCCAATCCCCGGGACAGGGGGCCTTAGGCTACGAGCAGTACTTC. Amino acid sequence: CASSQSPGQGALGYEQYF.

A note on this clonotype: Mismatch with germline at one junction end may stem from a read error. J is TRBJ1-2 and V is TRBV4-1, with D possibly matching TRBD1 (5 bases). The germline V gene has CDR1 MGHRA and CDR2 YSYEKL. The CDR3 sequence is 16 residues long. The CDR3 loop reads CASGQDWQGANYGYTF. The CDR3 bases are TGCGCCAGCGGCCAAGATTGGCAGGGCGCTAACTATGGCTACACCTTC.

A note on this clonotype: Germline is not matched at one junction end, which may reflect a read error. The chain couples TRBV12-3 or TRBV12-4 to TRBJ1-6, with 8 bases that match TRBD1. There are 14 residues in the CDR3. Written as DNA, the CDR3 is TGTGCCAGCATTGACAGGGGAGGAGATTCACCCCTCCTCTTT. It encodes CASIDRGGDSPLLF.

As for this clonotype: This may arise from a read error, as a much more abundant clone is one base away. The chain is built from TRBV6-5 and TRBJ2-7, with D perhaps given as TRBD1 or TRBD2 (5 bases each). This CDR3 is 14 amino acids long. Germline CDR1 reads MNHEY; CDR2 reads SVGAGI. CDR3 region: CANSYTGATGEQYF. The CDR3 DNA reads TGTGCCAACAGTTACACCGGGGCTACTGGGGAGCAGTACTTC.

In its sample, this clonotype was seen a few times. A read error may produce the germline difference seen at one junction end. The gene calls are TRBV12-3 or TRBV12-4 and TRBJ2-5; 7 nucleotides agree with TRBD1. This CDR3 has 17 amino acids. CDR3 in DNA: TGTACCAGCAGTTTGGGCAACCTAGGGACAGAGCAGGAGACCCAGTACTTC. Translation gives CTSSLGNLGTEQETQYF.

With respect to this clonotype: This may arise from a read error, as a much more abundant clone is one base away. This CDR3 is CASSFWAGYSTDSQYF. The CDR3 nucleotides are TGTGCCAGCAGCTTTTGGGCAGGGTATAGCACAGATTCGCAGTATTTT. The V and J genes are TRBV7-9 and TRBJ2-3; a weak D match, TRBD1 (5 bases). The CDR3 has 16 amino acids. CDR1 and CDR2 from the germline V gene are SEHNR and FQNEAQ (reference sequence).

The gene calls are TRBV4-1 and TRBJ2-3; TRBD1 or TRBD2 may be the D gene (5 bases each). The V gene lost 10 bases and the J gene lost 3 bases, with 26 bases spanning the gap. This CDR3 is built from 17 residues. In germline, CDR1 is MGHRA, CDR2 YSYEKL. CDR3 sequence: CANRRAGASDSTDTQYF. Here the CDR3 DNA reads TGCGCCAACAGAAGAGCCGGGGCCAGCGACAGTACAGATACGCAGTATTTT.

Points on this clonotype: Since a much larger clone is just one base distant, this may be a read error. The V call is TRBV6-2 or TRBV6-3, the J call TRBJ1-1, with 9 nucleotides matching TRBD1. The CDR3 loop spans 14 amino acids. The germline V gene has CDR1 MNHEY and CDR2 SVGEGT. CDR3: CASIYQGQGNRAFF. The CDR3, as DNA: TGTGCCAGCATTTACCAAGGACAGGGGAATCGGGCTTTCTTT.

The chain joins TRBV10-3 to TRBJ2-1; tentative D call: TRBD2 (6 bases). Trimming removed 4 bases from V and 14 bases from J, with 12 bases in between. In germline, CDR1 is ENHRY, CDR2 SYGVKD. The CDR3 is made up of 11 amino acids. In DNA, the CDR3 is TGTGCCATCAGTGGCGGGACCCTCGAGTTCTTC. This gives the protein CAISGGTLEFF.

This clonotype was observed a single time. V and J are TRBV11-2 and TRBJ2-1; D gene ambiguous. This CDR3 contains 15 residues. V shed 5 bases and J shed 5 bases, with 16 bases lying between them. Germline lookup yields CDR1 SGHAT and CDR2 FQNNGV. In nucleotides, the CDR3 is TGTGCCAGCAGCCAGATGTCCTCACAGAACAATGAGCAGTTCTTC. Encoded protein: CASSQMSSQNNEQFF.

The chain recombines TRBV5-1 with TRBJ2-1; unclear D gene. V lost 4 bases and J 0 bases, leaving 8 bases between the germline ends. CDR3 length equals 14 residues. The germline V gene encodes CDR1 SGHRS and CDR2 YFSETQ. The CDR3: CASSERFSYNEQFF. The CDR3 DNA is TGCGCCAGCAGCGAACGGTTCTCCTACAATGAGCAGTTCTTC.

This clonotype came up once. CDR3 amino acids: CASSGRPAGVANEQFF. CDR3 bases: TGTGCCAGCAGTGGGAGGCCAGCGGGAGTCGCCAATGAGCAGTTCTTC. This chain connects TRBV5-4 to TRBJ2-1; TRBD2 aligns across 8 bases. Germline assignment: CDR1 SGHNT and CDR2 YYREEE (reference sequence). This CDR3 comprises 16 residues. Trimming took 5 bases from V and 6 from J; bases not matched to a gene: 13. Supplemented by reference TRBV5-4 and TRBJ2-1, the full variable domain reads ETGVTQSPTHLIKTRGQQVTLRCSSQSGHNTVSWYQQALGQGPQFIFQYYREEENGRGNFPPRFSGLQFPNYSSELNVNALELDDSALYLCASSGRPAGVANEQFFGPGTRLTVL.